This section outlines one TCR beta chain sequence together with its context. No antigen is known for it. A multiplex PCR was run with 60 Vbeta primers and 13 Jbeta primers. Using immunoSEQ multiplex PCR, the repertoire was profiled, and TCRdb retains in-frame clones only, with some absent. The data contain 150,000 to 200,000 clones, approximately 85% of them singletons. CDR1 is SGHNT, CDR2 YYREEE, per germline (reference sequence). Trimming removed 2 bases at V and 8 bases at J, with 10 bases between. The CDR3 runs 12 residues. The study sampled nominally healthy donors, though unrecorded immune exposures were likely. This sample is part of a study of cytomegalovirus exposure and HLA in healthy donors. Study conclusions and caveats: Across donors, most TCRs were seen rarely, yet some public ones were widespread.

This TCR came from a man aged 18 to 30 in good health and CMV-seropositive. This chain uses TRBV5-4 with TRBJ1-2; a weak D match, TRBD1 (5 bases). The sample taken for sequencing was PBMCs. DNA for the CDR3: TGTGCCAGCAGCTTAGTGGGGGGGGGCTACACCTTC. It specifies CASSLVGGGYTF. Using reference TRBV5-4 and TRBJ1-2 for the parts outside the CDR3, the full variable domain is ETGVTQSPTHLIKTRGQQVTLRCSSQSGHNTVSWYQQALGQGPQFIFQYYREEENGRGNFPPRFSGLQFPNYSSELNVNALELDDSALYLCASSLVGGGYTFGSGTRLTVV.